The next 12 T cell receptor beta chains were all read from a single sample in a study of response to subunit inactivated influenza vaccine. TCRdb called the RT-PCR reads again in MiXCR, with one record for every CDR3 protein. The sample holds about 580,000 distinct CDR3 sequences, around 13% seen once. Sequenced here: PBMCs from blood, sampled approximately 12 days after vaccination. These receptors were collected from a man in his forties or fifties who received an inactivated influenza vaccine.

Only a few counts were recorded for this clonotype. This sequence joins TRBV7-2 and TRBJ2-1, with unresolved D. The germline gives CDR1 SGHTA, CDR2 FQGNSA. V lost 5 bases and J 9 bases, leaving 17 bases between the germline ends. This CDR3 spans 14 amino acids. CDR3 sequence (DNA): TGTGCCAGCAGCCTAGACCCGGCTCTAGGTGAGCAGTTCTTC. It yields the protein CASSLDPALGEQFF.

This clonotype was recorded a few times. The chain couples TRBV6-5 to TRBJ1-5; D not resolved. The germline V and J ends were trimmed by 2 bases and 0 bases, with 11 bases remaining between them. The CDR3 loop spans 16 amino acids. The germline CDR1 and CDR2 sequences are MNHEY and SVGAGI. The CDR3 reads CASSYRPGYSNQPQHF. CDR3 bases: TGTGCCAGCAGTTACCGTCCAGGTTATAGCAATCAGCCCCAGCATTTT.

As to this clonotype: This sequence may be a read error, since a much larger clone differs from it by one base. Here the CDR3 omits its conserved ending phenylalanine or tryptophan, so a read error is the likely source. The rearrangement links TRBV4-3 to TRBJ2-4, with 7 bases aligning to TRBD2. The CDR3 covers 13 residues. Germline CDR1 is LGHNA and CDR2 is YSLEER. With 1 base clipped from V and 9 bases from J, the junction kept 3 bases outside the gene matches. The CDR3 sequence: CASSQGGGVIQYY. Written as DNA, the CDR3 is TGCGCCAGCAGCCAAGGCGGGGGAGTCATTCAGTACTAC.

This clonotype was counted between two and nine times. The chain employs TRBV5-1 and TRBJ2-2; no definite D call. Trimming took off 5 bases at V and 7 bases at J, with 9 bases between the two ends. CDR1 is SGHRS and CDR2 is YFSETQ in the germline V gene. CDR3 size: 12 residues. DNA of the CDR3: TGCGCCAGCAGGGATCCGGGCGGGGAGCTGTTTTTT. This encodes CASRDPGGELFF. The full variable domain, completed using reference TRBV5-1 and TRBJ2-2, is KAGVTQTPRYLIKTRGQQVTLSCSPISGHRSVSWYQQTPGQGLQFLFEYFSETQRNKGNFPGRFSGRQFSNSRSEMNVSTLELGDSALYLCASRDPGGELFFGEGSRLTVL.

In its sample, this clonotype was seen many times. This chain links TRBV7-9 with TRBJ2-1; either TRBD1 or TRBD2 may fit D (5 bases each). Deletions cut 4 bases from V and 4 bases from J, with 8 bases between. Germline-derived CDR1 and CDR2 are SEHNR and FQNEAQ (reference sequence). The CDR3 has 13 residues. The CDR3 DNA is TGTGCCAGCAGCTCCGGGGCTTACAATGAGCAGTTCTTC. This encodes CASSSGAYNEQFF. The full variable domain, in which reference TRBV7-9 and TRBJ2-1 provide the parts outside the CDR3, is DTGVSQNPRHKITKRGQNVTFRCDPISEHNRLYWYRQTLGQGPEFLTYFQNEAQLEKSRLLSDRFSAERPKGSFSTLEIQRTEQGDSAMYLCASSSGAYNEQFFGPGTRLTVL.

This clonotype appeared a few times. One end of the junction varies from germline; a read error may be responsible. The chain uses TRBV7-9 and TRBJ1-1; TRBD1 is a possible D gene (5 bases). The CDR3 is 12 amino acids. In germline, CDR1 is SEHNR, CDR2 FQNEAQ (reference sequence). The CDR3 DNA is TGTGCCAGCAGCATCGAAGGTCCTTCGGGGGAATTT. Encoded protein: CASSIEGPSGEF.

This clonotype appeared many times. The CDR3 sequence: CAISEDSWTITYEQYF. DNA for the CDR3: TGTGCCATCAGTGAGGACAGTTGGACAATTACCTACGAGCAGTACTTC. The chain uses TRBV10-3 and TRBJ2-7; possibly TRBD1 for D (5 bases). CDR1 and CDR2 (germline): ENHRY, SYGVKD. This CDR3 region has 16 residues. Trimming took off 2 bases at V and 2 bases at J, with 16 bases between the two ends.

This clonotype was recorded many times. The rearrangement uses TRBV20-1 and TRBJ2-1, with TRBD2 matching over 11 bases. The germline gives CDR1 DFQATT, CDR2 SNEGSKA (reference sequence). The V gene end was trimmed by 2 bases and the J gene end by 3 bases; junction bases not matched to a gene: 9. The CDR3 loop spans 17 amino acids. Here the CDR3 DNA reads TGCAGTGCTAGATCGGGACTAGCGGAGCGGGACTACAATGAGCAGTTCTTC. It codes for CSARSGLAERDYNEQFF.

This clonotype came up a few times. The genes are TRBV6-6 and TRBJ2-3, with D uncertain. Trimming cost V 2 bases and J 4 bases, with 4 bases left between them. This CDR3 has 12 amino acids. Germline V CDR1 and CDR2: MNHNY, SVGAGI (reference sequence). Here the CDR3 reads CASSYHPDTQYF. CDR3 sequence (DNA): TGTGCCAGCAGTTACCACCCAGATACGCAGTATTTT.

This clonotype was picked up a small number of times. The V gene is TRBV27, the J gene TRBJ2-7; possibly TRBD1 or TRBD2 for D (5 bases each). The V end was cut by 8 bases, the J end by 2 bases, with 10 bases between. The V gene's germline CDR1 is MNHEY and CDR2 SMNVEV (reference sequence). The CDR3 has 12 residues. The CDR3 nucleotides read TGTGCCAGCGGGGACCCCGCCTACGAGCAGTACTTC. Translated, it gives CASGDPAYEQYF.

This clonotype was seen a few times. Written as DNA, the CDR3 is TGTGCCAGCAGTTTAAGGGGTTCCAACGAGCAGTACTTC. As protein: CASSLRGSNEQYF. The chain carries TRBV12-3 or TRBV12-4 and TRBJ2-7, with D tentatively TRBD1 (5 bases). V was cut by 2 bases and J by 5 bases, with 10 bases left in between. The CDR3 is 13 amino acids.

This clonotype was found a few times. The chain has TRBV5-1 and TRBJ1-6, with D maybe TRBD1 (5 bases). CDR1 and CDR2 (germline): SGHRS, YFSETQ. V was shortened by 5 bases and J by 6 bases, with 15 bases between the two germline ends. There are 15 residues in the CDR3. The CDR3 DNA is TGCGCCAGCAGTACCCGGACGGGACCTAATTCACCCCTCCACTTT. It yields the protein CASSTRTGPNSPLHF.